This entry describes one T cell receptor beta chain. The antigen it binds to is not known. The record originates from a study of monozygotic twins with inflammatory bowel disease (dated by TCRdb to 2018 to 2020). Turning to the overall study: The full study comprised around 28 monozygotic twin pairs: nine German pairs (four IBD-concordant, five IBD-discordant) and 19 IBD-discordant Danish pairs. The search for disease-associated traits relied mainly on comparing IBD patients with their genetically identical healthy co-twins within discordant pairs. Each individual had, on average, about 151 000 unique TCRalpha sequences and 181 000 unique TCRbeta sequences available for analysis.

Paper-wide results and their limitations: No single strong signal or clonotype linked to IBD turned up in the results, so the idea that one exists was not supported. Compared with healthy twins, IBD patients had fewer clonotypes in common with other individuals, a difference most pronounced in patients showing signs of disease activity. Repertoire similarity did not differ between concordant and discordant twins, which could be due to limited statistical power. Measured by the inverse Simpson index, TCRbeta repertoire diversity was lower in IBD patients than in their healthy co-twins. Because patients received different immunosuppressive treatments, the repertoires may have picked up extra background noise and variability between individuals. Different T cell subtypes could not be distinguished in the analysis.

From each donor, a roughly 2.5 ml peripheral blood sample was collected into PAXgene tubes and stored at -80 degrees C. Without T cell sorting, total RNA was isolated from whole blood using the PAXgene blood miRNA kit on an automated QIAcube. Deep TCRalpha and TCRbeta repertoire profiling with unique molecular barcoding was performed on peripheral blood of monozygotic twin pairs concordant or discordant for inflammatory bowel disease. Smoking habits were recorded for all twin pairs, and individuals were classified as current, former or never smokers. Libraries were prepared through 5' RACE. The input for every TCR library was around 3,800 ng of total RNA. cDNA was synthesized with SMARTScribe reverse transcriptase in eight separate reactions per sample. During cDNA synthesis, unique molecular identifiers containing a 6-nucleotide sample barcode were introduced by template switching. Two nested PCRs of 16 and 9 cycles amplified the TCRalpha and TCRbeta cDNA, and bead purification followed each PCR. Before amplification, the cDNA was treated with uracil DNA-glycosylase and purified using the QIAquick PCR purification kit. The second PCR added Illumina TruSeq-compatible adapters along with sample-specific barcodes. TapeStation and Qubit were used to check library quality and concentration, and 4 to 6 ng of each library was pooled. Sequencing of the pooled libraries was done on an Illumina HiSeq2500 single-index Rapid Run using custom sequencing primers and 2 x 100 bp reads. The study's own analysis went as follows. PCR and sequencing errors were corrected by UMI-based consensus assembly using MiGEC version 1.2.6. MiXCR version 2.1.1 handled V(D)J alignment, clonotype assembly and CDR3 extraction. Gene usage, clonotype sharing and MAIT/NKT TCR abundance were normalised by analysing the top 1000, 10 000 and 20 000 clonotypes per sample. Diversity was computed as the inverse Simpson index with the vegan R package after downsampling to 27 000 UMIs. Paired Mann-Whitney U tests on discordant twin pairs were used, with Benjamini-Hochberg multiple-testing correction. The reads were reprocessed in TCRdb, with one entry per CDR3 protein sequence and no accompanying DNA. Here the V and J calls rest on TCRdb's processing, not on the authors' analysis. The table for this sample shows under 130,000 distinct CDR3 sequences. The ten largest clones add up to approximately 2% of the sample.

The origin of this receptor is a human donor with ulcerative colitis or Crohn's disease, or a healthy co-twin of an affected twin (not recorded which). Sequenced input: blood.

The CDR3 has the sequence CTSRIRDKDNQPQHF. This receptor chain uses TRBV12-3 or TRBV12-4 and TRBJ1-5; TCRdb calls TRBD1, which cannot be checked without DNA. The CDR3 runs 15 residues from the cysteine to the phenylalanine. The entry carries no DNA sequence.